The T cell receptor beta chain described here comes from a study of T cell responses to AZD1222 COVID-19 vaccine. CDR1 is MNHEY and CDR2 is SVGEGT in the germline V gene. The CDR3 is 16 residues long. J lost 2 bases, V lost 3 bases, and 6 bases had no gene match. The table came from immunoSEQ multiplex PCR; TCRdb's copy has only in-frame clones and leaves some out. There are some 90,000 clones in the sample; about 90% occur only once, and more than 1.3% lies in the top ten. Concerning this clone itself: Its matching antigen is unknown.

Findings and limits, study-wide: Nearly half of the spike-specific TCRs reportedly recognize variant regions that carry no mutations. The donor group comprised mostly white British people and more females; the analysis possibly underestimated clonal diversity.

The TCR sequence derives from an adult in good health. The J gene is TRBJ2-1, the V gene TRBV6-2 or TRBV6-3, with 8 positions matching TRBD2. Source: peripheral blood, taken on day 0 of AZD1222 vaccination. CDR3: CASSYFGRAPYNEQFF. In DNA form, the CDR3 reads TGTGCCAGCAGTTATTTCGGGAGGGCCCCCTACAATGAGCAGTTCTTC.